Only a few counts were recorded for the clone carrying this T cell receptor beta chain. The V segment lost 6 bases and the J segment 2 bases; nucleotides outside the gene matches: 10. The CDR3 has 16 amino acids. Germline CDR1 reads MNHNS; CDR2 reads SASEGT. TCRdb analysed the RT-PCR reads with MiXCR anew, one entry per CDR3 protein. The sample gives about 700,000 distinct CDR3 sequences, 14% of which show up once; roughly 3.9% is in the top ten. The sample consisted of memory CD4+ T cells from blood. J is TRBJ2-3 and V is TRBV6-1, with TRBD2 matching over 8 bases. This receptor was obtained from a female donor in good health, serving as a healthy control. The CDR3, as DNA: TGTGCCAGCAGGGATGGACTAGCTGAATACACAGATACGCAGTATTTT. It codes for CASRDGLAEYTDTQYF.